This record looks at one T cell receptor beta chain sequence and its context. Its specificity is unknown. The sample belongs to a study of T cell responses to AZD1222 COVID-19 vaccine. Study summary: Recipients boosted at about 4 weeks or about 12 weeks are pooled.

Assay used: immunoSEQ multiplex PCR; TCRdb lists only in-frame clones, some missing. Among some 130,000 clones listed, around 90% were seen once. Notes on the study in general: Epitopes outside B.1.351 and B.1.1.7 mutated regions reportedly drew nearly half of spike TCRs. Spike-specific TCR breadth and depth grew following two AZD1222 doses. Repertoire samples came only from after the peak T cell response.

This receptor was identified in an adult in good health. This specimen consisted of peripheral blood, obtained on day 0 of AZD1222 vaccination.

The chain's CDR3 is CASSQDGRDYEQYF. The DNA of the CDR3 is TGTGCCAGCAGCCAAGATGGCAGAGACTACGAGCAGTACTTC. This chain connects TRBV3-1 (or the pseudogene TRBV3-2) to TRBJ2-7; no reliable D call. The V and J ends lost 0 bases and 3 bases respectively, with 9 bases between them. Germline-derived CDR1 and CDR2 are LGHDT and YNNKEL (reference sequence). CDR3 length equals 14 residues.